The 17 T cell receptor delta chains reported below all come from one sample, sequenced in a study of γδ T cells in repeated Plasmodium falciparum infection. TCRdb re-processed the multiplex PCR reads via CATT. The sample shows tens of thousands of delta-chain clones, 0.75% to 1% of them seen only once. Flow sorting of PBMC yielded separate Vgamma9/Vdelta2+ and Vdelta2-negative gammadelta T cell populations for bulk repertoire analysis. The source material was gamma-delta T cells from blood. These receptor sequences come from a pool of human donors (malaria-infected and uninfected, not separated).

A note on this clone: TCRdb's protein for this DNA is that of a much larger clone and differs from the translation at residue 12, likely a read error; the protein shown is the DNA translation. The J gene is TRDJ1, the V gene TRDV2, with 7 nucleotides matching TRDD3. This CDR3 region has 16 residues. The germline V gene encodes CDR1 GEAIGNYY and CDR2 EKD. The CDR3 DNA is TGTGCCTGTGACCCCTTGGGGGACCGGTACACCAATAAACTCATCTTT. Translated: CACDPLGDRYTNKLIF.

This clone was counted between two and nine times. TCRdb's protein for this DNA is that of a much larger clone and differs from the translation at residue 6, likely a read error; the protein shown is the DNA translation. The V call is TRDV1, the J call TRDJ1; D not certain. V dropped 7 bases and J dropped 1 base, with 25 bases sitting between them. Germline V gene data show CDR1 as TSWWSYY and CDR2 as QGS. The CDR3 length is 18 residues. The CDR3 DNA is TGTGCTCTTGCGGCCCCATTATTCCCAGGTGGCTGCACCGATAAACTCATCTTT. Protein: CALAAPLFPGGCTDKLIF.

This clone has only a few counts. The mismatch at residue 19 between this DNA's translation and the TCRdb protein of a much larger clone likely reflects a read error; the protein shown is translated from the DNA. V and J are TRDV1 and TRDJ1; TRDD2 or TRDD3 may be the D gene (9 bases each). The CDR3 covers 22 residues. The germline V gene encodes CDR1 TSWWSYY and CDR2 QGS. Trimming took off 3 bases at V and 10 bases at J, with 42 bases between the two ends. The CDR3 nucleotides are TGTGCTCTTGGGGACCCCTGCCACCTTCCTACCCCATGGGGGATATTAGGGGAGCCACTCATCTTT. This sequence encodes CALGDPCHLPTPWGILGEPLIF.

In its sample, this clone was seen many times. The chain uses TRDV1 and TRDJ1; the D is unclear. Assignment of the J gene here rests on matching the DNA to germline, because TCRdb gives none. The germline V and J ends were trimmed by 4 bases and 3 bases, with 24 bases remaining between them. From germline, CDR1 is TSWWSYY and CDR2 QGS. The CDR3 consists of 18 residues. The CDR3: CALGVTTESRDQPDKLIF. CDR3 DNA: TGTGCTCTTGGGGTCACGACAGAGTCGCGGGACCAGCCCGATAAACTCATCTTT.

In its sample, this clone was seen many times. As DNA, the CDR3 is TGTGCTCTCTCGAAAGCGCGCTTCCTATCCCGGGCGCACTGGGGGATTTATACCGATAAACTCATCTTT. This sequence encodes CALSKARFLSRAHWGIYTDKLIF. The chain combines TRDV1 with TRDJ1, with 10 positions matching TRDD3. Trimming at V came to 9 bases and at J to 2 bases, leaving 33 bases not matched to a gene. This CDR3 region has 23 residues. Germline-derived CDR1 and CDR2 are TSWWSYY and QGS.

Notes on this clone: TCRdb's protein, taken from a much larger clone, differs from this DNA's translation at residue 10, likely owing to a read error; the protein displayed comes from the DNA. This chain uses TRDV1 with TRDJ1; a weak D match, TRDD3 (6 bases). V lost 2 bases to trimming and J lost 0 bases, with 25 bases between them. Germline CDR1 and CDR2: TSWWSYY and QGS. The CDR3 consists of 20 residues. The CDR3 region is CALGEVPTGCLRPYTDKLIF. The CDR3 region has the DNA TGTGCTCTTGGGGAAGTTCCGACTGGGTGTCTACGCCCTTACACCGATAAACTCATCTTT.

This clone appeared many times. The protein held in TCRdb is that of a much larger clone and does not match this DNA's translation at residue 6, likely because of a read error; the protein shown is translated from the DNA. The rearrangement joins TRDV2 to TRDJ1; D is undetermined. Germline V gene data show CDR1 as GEAIGNYY and CDR2 as EKD. CDR3 length equals 18 residues. With 1 base removed from V and 0 bases from J, the gap between germline ends came to 20 bases. CDR3 loop: CACDTEYYQPMYTDKLIF. The CDR3 bases are TGTGCCTGTGACACGGAGTACTACCAGCCGATGTACACCGATAAACTCATCTTT.

This clone was counted at least ten times. A far larger clone is only one base removed, so a read error is likely. The sample carries other DNA sequences with the same CDR3. The chain combines TRDV2 with TRDJ1, with D perhaps matching TRDD2 or TRDD3 (6 bases each). Germline-derived CDR1 and CDR2 are GEAIGNYY and EKD. The CDR3 spans 18 residues. CDR3: CACDQMAFPGDGSDKLIF. The CDR3 region has the DNA TGTGCCTGTGACCAAATGGCCTTCCCGGGGGACGGGAGCGATAAGCTCATCTTT.

Comment on this clone: This DNA translates differently at residue 20 from the TCRdb protein, which is that of a much larger clone; a read error is likely, and the protein shown is the DNA's own translation. This rearrangement joins TRDV1 to TRDJ1; TRDD3 aligns across 12 bases. Assignment of the J gene here rests on matching the DNA to germline, because TCRdb gives none. Germline V gene sequence: CDR1 TSWWSYY, CDR2 QGS. J lost 0 bases, V lost 0 bases, and 29 bases had no gene match. CDR3 length: 26 amino acids. For the CDR3, the DNA is TGTGCTCTTGGGGAACTCCATACCTTCCTACAGACCCCGTACTGGGGGATACAGTCTTACACCGATAAACTCATCTTT. It encodes CALGELHTFLQTPYWGIQSYTDKLIF.

On this clone itself: Given a far larger clone just one base away, this is likely a sequencing read error. Other DNA sequences in this sample translate to the same CDR3. The chain joins TRDV1 to TRDJ1; weak D call: TRDD3 (5 bases). Trimming stripped 6 bases from V and 1 base from J, with 30 bases between. Per germline, CDR1 TSWWSYY and CDR2 QGS. This CDR3 is built from 20 residues. CDR3 loop: CALGENSGPSSGVLTDKLIF. The CDR3 nucleotides read TGTGCTCTTGGAGAAAACAGCGGGCCATCCTCGGGGGTCCTCACCGATAAACTCATCTTT.

This clone turned up a few times. A far larger clone is off by one base, so a read error is likely. Other nucleotide sequences from this sample produce the same CDR3. The genes are TRDV2 and TRDJ1; a possible D gene is TRDD3 (5 bases). TCRdb is silent on the J gene; assignment here came from matching the DNA to germline. Germline CDR1 GEAIGNYY, CDR2 EKD. The CDR3 length is 14 residues. Deletions cut 3 bases from V and 4 bases from J, with 14 bases between. CDR3 DNA: TGTGCCTGTGACCCCATACGCCTGCACGATAAACTCATCTTT. Protein product: CACDPIRLHDKLIF.

A word on this clone: A far larger clone is just one base off, so this is likely a read error. Other DNA sequences in this sample translate to the same CDR3. The chain has TRDV1 and TRDJ1, with 10 nucleotides matching TRDD3. The CDR3 totals 21 residues. Looked up from germline, CDR1 is TSWWSYY and CDR2 is QGS. The CDR3 here is CALGEIGLNTLTGGCSDKLIF. CDR3 coding DNA: TGTGCTCTTGGGGAGATTGGCCTAAATACCCTTACTGGGGGATGTTCCGACAAACTCATCTTT.

Only a few counts were recorded for this clone. A far larger clone differs by one base, so this is likely a read error. Within the sample, other DNA sequences also encode this same CDR3. J is TRDJ1 and V is TRDV1, with 9 bases matching TRDD3. Assignment of the J gene here rests on matching the DNA to germline, because TCRdb gives none. In germline, CDR1 is TSWWSYY, CDR2 QGS. V shed 3 bases and J 4 bases; nucleotides not matched to a gene: 24. The CDR3 runs 21 residues. CDR3 in DNA: TGTGCTCTTGGGGAGGGAACCCTTCGCCCCGCTAGGTGGGGGATAAGCGATAAACTCATCTTT. Protein sequence: CALGEGTLRPARWGISDKLIF.

This clone was found a few times. A far larger clone is one base from this, pointing to a likely read error. Other nucleotide sequences from this sample produce the same CDR3. The chain is built from TRDV2 and TRDJ1; 10 positions match TRDD3. TCRdb lists no J gene, so it was determined here by aligning the DNA to germline. From germline, CDR1 is GEAIGNYY and CDR2 EKD. The CDR3 runs to 19 residues. For the CDR3, the DNA is TGTGCCTGCGACACGATTAGTACTGGGGGATTTATATACACCGATAAACTCATCTTT. It encodes CACDTISTGGFIYTDKLIF.

This clone was picked up a small number of times. It differs at one base from a far larger clone, so likely a read error. Distinct nucleotide sequences in the sample also encode this CDR3. The chain recombines TRDV1 with TRDJ1, with TRDD3 as a possible D gene (6 bases). CDR3 size: 20 residues. V shed 3 bases and J shed 0 bases, with 26 bases lying between them. Germline CDR1 reads TSWWSYY; CDR2 reads QGS. For the CDR3, the DNA is TGTGCTCTTGGGGAGCAAGTCGGTTGGGGGTCATACTCATACACCGATAAACTCATCTTT. It specifies CALGEQVGWGSYSYTDKLIF.

This clone was seen more than once but under ten times. This DNA translates differently at residue 16 from the TCRdb protein, which is that of a much larger clone; a read error is likely, and the protein shown is the DNA's own translation. V gene TRDV1 combines with J gene TRDJ1; TRDD3 matches at 13 bases. The J gene comes from matching the DNA to germline here; TCRdb lacks it. J gave up 0 bases and V 0 bases, and 16 bases lay outside the gene matches. This CDR3 is built from 22 residues. Germline loops: CDR1 TSWWSYY, CDR2 QGS. CDR3 in amino acids: CALGELGSSRTGGYVNTDKLIF. The CDR3 nucleotides are TGTGCTCTTGGGGAACTGGGATCAAGTCGTACTGGGGGATACGTCAACACCGATAAACTCATCTTT.

This clone was recorded at least ten times. At the DNA level, this CDR3 is encoded by other sequences in the same sample as well. V usage is TRDV2 and J usage is TRDJ1; 7 positions agree with TRDD3. The CDR3 is 17 amino acids. Unmatched junction bases numbered 14, after V lost 1 base and J lost 4 bases. CDR1 is GEAIGNYY and CDR2 is EKD in the germline V gene. The CDR3 protein is CACDTGDWGKPYDKLIF. Here the CDR3 DNA reads TGTGCCTGTGACACGGGGGACTGGGGAAAACCTTACGATAAACTCATCTTT.